This is a list of T cell receptor beta chains from one sample in a study of blood T cell repertoires in COVID-19. Data came from immunoSEQ multiplex PCR; TCRdb stores just in-frame clones and leaves some out. The data show around 100,000 clones, approximately 91% seen once. Sequencing was done on a sample of peripheral blood. Receptors originate from a man between 18 and 29 years old with acute or convalescent COVID-19. CDR3s include the opening cysteine and the closing phenylalanine or tryptophan. Each record gives: J gene, clone size, D gene, V gene, CDR3 DNA, CDR3 protein. D genes are given only for firm matches. Clone size is given for some rows only: seen once, a few or many times, or a class if the clone is expanded.

J: TRBJ1-3
size: NA
D: NA
V: TRBV18
DNA: TGTGCCAGCTCGTACGACAGCTACTCTGGAAACACCATATATTTT
CDR3: CASSYDSYSGNTIYF

J: TRBJ1-5
size: once
D: TRBD1
V: TRBV6-5
DNA: TGTGCCAGCAGTAGCGGGACAGGGATGCCCCAGCATTTT
CDR3: CASSSGTGMPQHF

J: TRBJ1-2
size: NA
D: TRBD1
V: TRBV5-5
DNA: TGTGCCAGCAACCAAGGACAGGGGTTTAGGAAGGATGGCTACACCTTC
CDR3: CASNQGQGFRKDGYTF

J: TRBJ1-4
size: once
D: NA
V: TRBV5-6
DNA: TGTGCCAGCAGCTTGCCCACGGGGAGGTTTCGTGAAAAACTGTTTTTT
CDR3: CASSLPTGRFREKLFF

J: TRBJ2-3
size: NA
D: TRBD1
V: TRBV19
DNA: TGTGCCAGTAGGGAGGACAGGGTGCCAGATACGCAGTATTTT
CDR3: CASREDRVPDTQYF

J: TRBJ1-1
size: NA
D: NA
V: TRBV27
DNA: TGTGCCAGCAGTTTAGGGCTGGGCACTGAAGCTTTCTTT
CDR3: CASSLGLGTEAFF

J: TRBJ2-1
size: NA
D: NA
V: TRBV4-2
DNA: TGTGCCAGCAGCCAAGGCCTAGCGCAGAGCTCCTACAATGAGCAGTTCTTC
CDR3: CASSQGLAQSSYNEQFF

J: TRBJ1-1
size: NA
D: NA
V: TRBV6-1
DNA: TGTGCCAGCAGTGAAGCGCTAGGGAACACTGAAGCTTTCTTT
CDR3: CASSEALGNTEAFF

J: TRBJ2-2
size: once
D: NA
V: TRBV9
DNA: TGTGCCAGCAGCGTAGAAGGGGACACCGGGGAGCTGTTTTTT
CDR3: CASSVEGDTGELFF

J: TRBJ2-1
size: NA
D: TRBD1
V: TRBV29-1
DNA: TGCAGCGTTGAAGATGACAGGGTCTCCTACAATGAGCAGTTCTTC
CDR3: CSVEDDRVSYNEQFF

J: TRBJ1-2
size: NA
D: NA
V: TRBV6-5
DNA: TGTGCCAGCAGGGCACCGGGGACATGGGGCTACACCTTC
CDR3: CASRAPGTWGYTF

J: TRBJ1-1
size: few
D: TRBD1
V: TRBV11-3
DNA: TGTGCCAGCAGCTTACGGGACAGGGGTCGCTTATGGACTGAAGCTTTCTTT
CDR3: CASSLRDRGRLWTEAFF

J: TRBJ2-3
size: NA
D: NA
V: TRBV5-1
DNA: TGCGCCAGCAGCAACAGGCAAACTAGCACAGATACGCAGTATTTT
CDR3: CASSNRQTSTDTQYF

J: TRBJ2-7
size: NA
D: TRBD2
V: TRBV11-2
DNA: TGTGCCAGCAGATTGAGCGGGGGAGGGAGCTTATACGAGCAGTACTTC
CDR3: CASRLSGGGSLYEQYF

J: TRBJ1-6
size: NA
D: TRBD1
V: TRBV3-1/TRBV3-2
DNA: TGTGCCAGCAGCCAAGGAACAGGGGTGAATTCACCCCTCCACTTT
CDR3: CASSQGTGVNSPLHF

J: TRBJ2-5
size: NA
D: TRBD2
V: TRBV9
DNA: TGTGCCAGCAGCGGAGGGCCGCGGGGGGGCCGGGAGACCCAGTACTTC
CDR3: CASSGGPRGGRETQYF

J: TRBJ2-3
size: NA
D: NA
V: TRBV27
DNA: TGTGCCAGCAGTCTAGACGTCAATAAGGCAGATACGCAGTATTTT
CDR3: CASSLDVNKADTQYF

J: TRBJ2-7
size: NA
D: TRBD2
V: TRBV7-4
DNA: TGTGCCAGCAGCTTAGTTCTCCTAGCGGGAAACTACGAGCAGTACTTC
CDR3: CASSLVLLAGNYEQYF

J: TRBJ1-2
size: NA
D: NA
V: TRBV23-1
DNA: TGCGCCAGCAGTCAATCAGGGGAGGAGATTGGTGGCTACACCTTC
CDR3: CASSQSGEEIGGYTF

J: TRBJ1-4
size: NA
D: TRBD1
V: TRBV6-5
DNA: TGTGCCAGCCGACGGGGACAGATTAGTGTGGAACTGTTTTTT
CDR3: CASRRGQISVELFF

J: TRBJ2-1
size: once
D: TRBD2
V: TRBV11-2
DNA: TGTGCCAGCAGCTTAGGAGCACTAGCGTCGAGCTCCTACAATGAGCAGTTCTTC
CDR3: CASSLGALASSSYNEQFF

J: TRBJ1-1
size: NA
D: NA
V: TRBV5-1
DNA: TGCGCCAGCAGCTTGGTCCGGGACACTGAAGCTTTCTTT
CDR3: CASSLVRDTEAFF

J: TRBJ1-1
size: NA
D: NA
V: TRBV4-1
DNA: TGCGCCAGCAGCCAAGTGGGGGCGAGGACTGAAGCTTTCTTT
CDR3: CASSQVGARTEAFF

J: TRBJ1-2
size: NA
D: NA
V: TRBV28
DNA: TGTGCCAGCAGGTATGGGGCAGCGATGGGATATGGCTACACCTTC
CDR3: CASRYGAAMGYGYTF

J: TRBJ2-7
size: NA
D: TRBD2
V: TRBV6-5
DNA: TGTGCCAGCGGGACTAGCGGGAGGTACGAGCAGTACTTC
CDR3: CASGTSGRYEQYF

J: TRBJ1-1
size: NA
D: NA
V: TRBV5-1
DNA: TGCGCCAGCAGCACTGAACCTATTACCGACACTGAAGCTTTCTTT
CDR3: CASSTEPITDTEAFF

J: TRBJ2-1
size: NA
D: TRBD2
V: TRBV29-1
DNA: TGCAGCGTTGCCCTAACTAGCGAGGGTGAGCAGTTCTTC
CDR3: CSVALTSEGEQFF

J: TRBJ2-2
size: once
D: NA
V: TRBV19
DNA: TGTGCCAGTAGTCCCCTAATCGGTACCGGGGAGCTGTTTTTT
CDR3: CASSPLIGTGELFF

J: TRBJ2-1
size: once
D: TRBD1
V: TRBV7-8
DNA: TGTGCCAGCAGCGAATCCGGGACAGGAGGTCACAATGAGCAGTTCTTC
CDR3: CASSESGTGGHNEQFF

J: TRBJ2-6
size: NA
D: TRBD2
V: TRBV9
DNA: TGTGCCAGCAGCTCCCAGCGGGGACCTGGGGCCAACGTCCTGACTTTC
CDR3: CASSSQRGPGANVLTF

J: TRBJ1-2
size: NA
D: NA
V: TRBV24-1
DNA: TGTGCCACCAGTGATTTGGCGGGACGCTATGGCTACACCTTC
CDR3: CATSDLAGRYGYTF

J: TRBJ1-1
size: NA
D: NA
V: TRBV27
DNA: TGTGCCAGCAGTTTGCGGGGGGTGCTCGTGAACACTGAAGCTTTCTTT
CDR3: CASSLRGVLVNTEAFF

J: TRBJ2-5
size: NA
D: TRBD1
V: TRBV18
DNA: TGTGCCAGCTCACAGACAGGGGGGAAGGAGACCCAGTACTTC
CDR3: CASSQTGGKETQYF

J: TRBJ1-1
size: NA
D: NA
V: TRBV11-2
DNA: TGTGCCAGCAGCCTAGAGGCCCAGTTCCAAGCTTTCTTT
CDR3: CASSLEAQFQAFF

J: TRBJ1-6
size: NA
D: TRBD1
V: TRBV19
DNA: TGTGCCAGTAGTGAACAGGGGGCGAGGGGTTCACCCCTCCACTTT
CDR3: CASSEQGARGSPLHF

J: TRBJ2-7
size: NA
D: NA
V: TRBV9
DNA: TGTGCCAGCAGCGTAGCTCAGGAATCCTACGAGCAGTACTTC
CDR3: CASSVAQESYEQYF